This TCR beta chain was observed in a study of T cell responses to AZD1222 COVID-19 vaccine. Only in-frame clones appear in the TCRdb table, and some are missing; sequencing was by immunoSEQ multiplex PCR. The table has 120,000 to 150,000 clones, 89% seen once. In germline, CDR1 is SGHRS, CDR2 YFSETQ. The ends were cut back, 5 bases at V and 3 bases at J, with 11 bases in the middle. The CDR3 runs 13 residues. The receptor's source is an adult in good health. The V call is TRBV5-1, the J call TRBJ1-2; D remains ambiguous. Material: peripheral blood, obtained on day 0 of AZD1222 vaccination. CDR3 coding DNA: TGCGCCAGCAGGGACCAAGATGACTATGGCTACACCTTC. It encodes CASRDQDDYGYTF.